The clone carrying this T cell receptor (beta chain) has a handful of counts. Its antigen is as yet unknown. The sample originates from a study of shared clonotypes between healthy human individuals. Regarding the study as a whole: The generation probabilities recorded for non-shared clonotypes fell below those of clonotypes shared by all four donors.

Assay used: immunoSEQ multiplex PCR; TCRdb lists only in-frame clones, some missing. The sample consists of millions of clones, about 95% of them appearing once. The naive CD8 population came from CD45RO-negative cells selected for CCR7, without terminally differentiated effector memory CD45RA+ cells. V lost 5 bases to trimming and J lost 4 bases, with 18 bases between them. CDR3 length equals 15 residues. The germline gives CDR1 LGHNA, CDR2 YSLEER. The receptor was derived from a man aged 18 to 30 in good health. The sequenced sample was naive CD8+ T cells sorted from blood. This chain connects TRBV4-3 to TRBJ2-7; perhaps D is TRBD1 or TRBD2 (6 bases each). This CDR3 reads CASSRRDGGSYEQYF. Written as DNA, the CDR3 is TGCGCCAGCAGCAGAAGGGACGGGGGCTCATACGAGCAGTACTTC.